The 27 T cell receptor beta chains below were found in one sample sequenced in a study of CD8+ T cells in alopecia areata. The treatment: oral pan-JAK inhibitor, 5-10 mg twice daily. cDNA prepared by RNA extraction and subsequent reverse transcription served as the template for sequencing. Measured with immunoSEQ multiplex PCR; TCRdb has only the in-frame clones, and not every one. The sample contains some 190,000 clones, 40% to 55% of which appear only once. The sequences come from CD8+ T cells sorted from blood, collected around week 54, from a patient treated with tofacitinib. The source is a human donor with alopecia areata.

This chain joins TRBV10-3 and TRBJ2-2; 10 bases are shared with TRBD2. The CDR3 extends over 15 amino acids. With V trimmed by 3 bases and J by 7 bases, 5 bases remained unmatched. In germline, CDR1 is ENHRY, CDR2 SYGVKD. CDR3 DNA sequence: TGTGCCATCAGTGAAGGGCTAGCGGGGGACGGGGAGCTGTTTTTT. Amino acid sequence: CAISEGLAGDGELFF.

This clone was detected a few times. The CDR3 is CASSPGQPQETQYF. The CDR3, as DNA: TGTGCCAGCAGCCCGGGACAGCCCCAAGAGACCCAGTACTTC. The rearrangement uses TRBV27 and TRBJ2-5; 7 nucleotides match TRBD1. V gave up 6 bases and J gave up 1 base; unmatched junction bases: 5. Looked up from germline, CDR1 is MNHEY and CDR2 is SMNVEV (reference sequence). The CDR3 contains 14 residues.

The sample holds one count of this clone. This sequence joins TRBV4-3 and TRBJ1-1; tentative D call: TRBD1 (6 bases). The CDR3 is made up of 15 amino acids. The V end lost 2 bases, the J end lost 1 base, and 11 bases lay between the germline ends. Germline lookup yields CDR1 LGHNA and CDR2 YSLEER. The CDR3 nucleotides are TGCGCCAGCAGCCAACTACAGGGACCGAACACTGAAGCTTTCTTT. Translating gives CASSQLQGPNTEAFF.

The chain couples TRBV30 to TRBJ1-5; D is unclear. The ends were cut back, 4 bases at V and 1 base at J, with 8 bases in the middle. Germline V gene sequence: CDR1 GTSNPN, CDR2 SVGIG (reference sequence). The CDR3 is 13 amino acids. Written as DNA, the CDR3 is TGTGCCTGGAATAGCGGGAGCAATCAGCCCCAGCATTTT. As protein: CAWNSGSNQPQHF.

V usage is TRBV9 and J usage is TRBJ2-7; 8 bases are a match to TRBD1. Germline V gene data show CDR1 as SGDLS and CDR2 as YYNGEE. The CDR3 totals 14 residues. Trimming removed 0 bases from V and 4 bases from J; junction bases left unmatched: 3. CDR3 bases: TGTGCCAGCAGCGTAGGGTACAGGGGGTACGAGCAGTACTTC. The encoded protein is CASSVGYRGYEQYF.

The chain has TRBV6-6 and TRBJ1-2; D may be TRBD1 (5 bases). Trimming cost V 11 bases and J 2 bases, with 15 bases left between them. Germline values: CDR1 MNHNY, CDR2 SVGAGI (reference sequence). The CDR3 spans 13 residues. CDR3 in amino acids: CAGGETVNYGYTF. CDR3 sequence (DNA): TGTGCCGGGGGAGAGACAGTGAACTATGGCTACACCTTC.

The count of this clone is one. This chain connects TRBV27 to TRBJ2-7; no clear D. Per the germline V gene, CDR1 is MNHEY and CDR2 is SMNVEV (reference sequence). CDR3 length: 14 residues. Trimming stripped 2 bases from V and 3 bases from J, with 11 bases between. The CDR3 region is CASSLRPLLYEQYF. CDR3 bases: TGTGCCAGCAGTTTACGTCCGCTGCTCTACGAGCAGTACTTC.

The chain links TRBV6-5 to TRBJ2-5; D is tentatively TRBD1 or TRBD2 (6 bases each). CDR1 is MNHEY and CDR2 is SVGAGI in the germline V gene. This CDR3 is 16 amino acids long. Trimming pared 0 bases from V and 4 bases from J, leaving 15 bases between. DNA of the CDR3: TGTGCCAGCAGTTACTCAGGCCAGGGGAGGAGAGAGACCCAGTACTTC. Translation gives CASSYSGQGRRETQYF.

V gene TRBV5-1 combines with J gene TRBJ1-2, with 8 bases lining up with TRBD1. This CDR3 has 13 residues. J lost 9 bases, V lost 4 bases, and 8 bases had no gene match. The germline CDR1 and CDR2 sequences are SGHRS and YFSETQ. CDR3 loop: CASSRGQGERYTF. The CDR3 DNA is TGCGCCAGCAGCCGTGGACAGGGTGAACGCTACACCTTC.

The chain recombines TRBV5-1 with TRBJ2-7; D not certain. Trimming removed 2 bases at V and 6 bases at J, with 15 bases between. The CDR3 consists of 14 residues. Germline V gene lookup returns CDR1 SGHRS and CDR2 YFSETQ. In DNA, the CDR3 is TGCGCCAGCAGCTTACGGACGGATCTGGGCGAGCAGTACTTC. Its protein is CASSLRTDLGEQYF.

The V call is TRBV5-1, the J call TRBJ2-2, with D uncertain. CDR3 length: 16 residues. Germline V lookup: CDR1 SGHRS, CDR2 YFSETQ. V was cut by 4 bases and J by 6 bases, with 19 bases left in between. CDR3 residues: CASSPVNPPLSGELFF. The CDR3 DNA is TGCGCCAGCAGCCCCGTAAACCCGCCTCTGTCCGGGGAGCTGTTTTTT.

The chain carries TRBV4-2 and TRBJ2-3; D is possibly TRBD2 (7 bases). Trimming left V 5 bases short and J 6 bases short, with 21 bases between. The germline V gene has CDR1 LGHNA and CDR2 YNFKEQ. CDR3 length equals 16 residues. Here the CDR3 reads CASSSRDTERGDTQYF. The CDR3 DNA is TGTGCCAGCAGCTCCCGGGACACCGAGCGGGGTGATACGCAGTATTTT.

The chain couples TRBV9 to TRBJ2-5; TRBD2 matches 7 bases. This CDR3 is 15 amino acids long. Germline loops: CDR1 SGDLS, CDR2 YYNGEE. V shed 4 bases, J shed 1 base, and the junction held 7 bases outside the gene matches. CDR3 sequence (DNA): TGTGCCAGCAGCCCGAGCCCTAGCGGCCAAGAGACCCAGTACTTC. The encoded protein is CASSPSPSGQETQYF.

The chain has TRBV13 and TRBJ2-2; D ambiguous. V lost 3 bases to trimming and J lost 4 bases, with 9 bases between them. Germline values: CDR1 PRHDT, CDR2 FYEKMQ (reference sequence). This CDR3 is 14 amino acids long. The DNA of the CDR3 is TGTGCCAGCAGCTTCCAGGATTCCACCGGGGAGCTGTTTTTT. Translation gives CASSFQDSTGELFF.

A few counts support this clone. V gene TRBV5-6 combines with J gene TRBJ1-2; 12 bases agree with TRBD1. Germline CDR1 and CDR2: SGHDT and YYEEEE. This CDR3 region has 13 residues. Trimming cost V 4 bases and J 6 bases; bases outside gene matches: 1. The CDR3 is CASSGDRGHGYTF. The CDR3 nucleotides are TGTGCCAGCAGCGGGGACAGGGGGCATGGCTACACCTTC.

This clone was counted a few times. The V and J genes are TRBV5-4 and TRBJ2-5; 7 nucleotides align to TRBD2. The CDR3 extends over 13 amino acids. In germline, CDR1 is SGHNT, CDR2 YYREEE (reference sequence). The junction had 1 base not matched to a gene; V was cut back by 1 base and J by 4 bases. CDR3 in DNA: TGTGCCAGCAGCTTGTGGGGGGGAGAGACCCAGTACTTC. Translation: CASSLWGGETQYF.

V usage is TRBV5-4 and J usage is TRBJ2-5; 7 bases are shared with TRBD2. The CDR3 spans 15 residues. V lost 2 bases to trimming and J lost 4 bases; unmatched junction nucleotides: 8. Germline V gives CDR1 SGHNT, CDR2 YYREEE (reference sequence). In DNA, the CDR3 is TGTGCCAGCAGCTTCCGGGACTACCCAACAGAGACCCAGTACTTC. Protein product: CASSFRDYPTETQYF.

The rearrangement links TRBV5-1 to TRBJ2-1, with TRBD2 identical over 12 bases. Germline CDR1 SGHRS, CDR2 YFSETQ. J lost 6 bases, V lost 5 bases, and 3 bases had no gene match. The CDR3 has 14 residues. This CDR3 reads CASRTGLAGNEQFF. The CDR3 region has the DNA TGCGCCAGCAGAACGGGACTAGCGGGCAATGAGCAGTTCTTC.

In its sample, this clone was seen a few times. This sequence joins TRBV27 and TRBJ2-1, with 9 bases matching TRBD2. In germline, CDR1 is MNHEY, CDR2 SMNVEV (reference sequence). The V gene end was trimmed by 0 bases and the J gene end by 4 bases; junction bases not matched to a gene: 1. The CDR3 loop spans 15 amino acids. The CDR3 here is CASSLSAGGYNEQFF. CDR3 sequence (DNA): TGTGCCAGCAGTTTATCGGCGGGGGGGTACAATGAGCAGTTCTTC.

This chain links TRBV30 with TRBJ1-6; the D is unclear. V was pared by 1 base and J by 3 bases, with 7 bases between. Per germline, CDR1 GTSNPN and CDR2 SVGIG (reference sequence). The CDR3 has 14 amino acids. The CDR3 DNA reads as TGTGCCTGGAGTGGGGCGGGCTATAATTCACCCCTCCACTTT. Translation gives CAWSGAGYNSPLHF.

The CDR3 DNA sequence: TGCGCCAGCAGCCACCCGGGACAGGGGGACAATGAGCAGTTCTTC. Its protein is CASSHPGQGDNEQFF. The chain uses TRBV4-3 and TRBJ2-1, with TRBD1 matching over 11 bases. The CDR3 is 15 residues long. Per the germline V gene, CDR1 is LGHNA and CDR2 is YSLEER. V lost 3 bases to trimming and J lost 5 bases; unmatched junction nucleotides: 3.

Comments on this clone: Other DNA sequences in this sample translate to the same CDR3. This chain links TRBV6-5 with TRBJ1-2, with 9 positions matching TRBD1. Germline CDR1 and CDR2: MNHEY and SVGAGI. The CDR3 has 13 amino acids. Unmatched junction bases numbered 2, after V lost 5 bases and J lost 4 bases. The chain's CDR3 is CASSTGQGYGYTF. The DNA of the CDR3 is TGTGCCAGCAGTACGGGACAGGGCTATGGCTACACCTTC.

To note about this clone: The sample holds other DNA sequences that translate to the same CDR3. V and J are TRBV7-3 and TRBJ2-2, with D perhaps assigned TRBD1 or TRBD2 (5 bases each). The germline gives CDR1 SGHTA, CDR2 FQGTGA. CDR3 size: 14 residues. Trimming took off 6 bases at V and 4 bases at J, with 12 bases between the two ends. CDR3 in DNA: TGTGCCAGCAGTTCCCGGGGCGGCACCGGGGAGCTGTTTTTT. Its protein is CASSSRGGTGELFF.

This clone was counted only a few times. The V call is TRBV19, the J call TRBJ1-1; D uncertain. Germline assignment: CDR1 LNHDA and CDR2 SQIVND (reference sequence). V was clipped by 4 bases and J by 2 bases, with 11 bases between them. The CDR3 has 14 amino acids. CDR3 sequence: CASSRLKDNTEAFF. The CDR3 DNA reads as TGTGCCAGTAGTAGGTTAAAGGACAACACTGAAGCTTTCTTT.

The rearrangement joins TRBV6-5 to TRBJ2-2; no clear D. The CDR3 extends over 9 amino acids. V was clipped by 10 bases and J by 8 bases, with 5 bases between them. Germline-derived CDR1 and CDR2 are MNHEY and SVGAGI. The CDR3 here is CANFGELFF. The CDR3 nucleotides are TGTGCCAACTTTGGGGAGCTGTTTTTT.

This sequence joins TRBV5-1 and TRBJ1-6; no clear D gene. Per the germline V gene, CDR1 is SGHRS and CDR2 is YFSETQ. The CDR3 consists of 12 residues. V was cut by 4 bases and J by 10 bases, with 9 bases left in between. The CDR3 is CASSPAGSPLHF. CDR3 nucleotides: TGCGCCAGCAGCCCTGCGGGATCACCCCTCCACTTT.

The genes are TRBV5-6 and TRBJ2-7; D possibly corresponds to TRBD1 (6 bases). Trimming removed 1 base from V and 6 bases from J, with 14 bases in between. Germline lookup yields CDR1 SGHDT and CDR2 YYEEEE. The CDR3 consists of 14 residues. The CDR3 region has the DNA TGTGCCAGCAGCTTGACAGGGCTCGGGGTCGAGCAGTACTTC. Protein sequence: CASSLTGLGVEQYF.